These 29 T cell receptor beta chains were sequenced from one sample in a study of blood T cell repertoires in COVID-19. Here immunoSEQ multiplex PCR was the method, and the copy in TCRdb shows in-frame clones only, minus some. The sample includes some 60,000 clones, roughly 89% seen only once; the top ten take approximately 5.5%. Sequencing was performed on peripheral blood. These TCRs come from a human donor in a cohort sampled during active COVID-19.

V and J are TRBV15 and TRBJ2-1; 8 nucleotides align to TRBD2. After removal of 4 bases from V and 2 bases from J, the junction contained 10 bases not matched to a gene. Germline CDR1 reads LNHNV; CDR2 reads YYDKDF (reference sequence). CDR3 length: 17 residues. The CDR3 DNA is TGTGCCACCAGCACTGTACTGCGGGGGGCCACCTACAATGAGCAGTTCTTC. Encoded protein: CATSTVLRGATYNEQFF.

The rearrangement links TRBV6-5 to TRBJ1-1, with 8 bases that match TRBD1. CDR3 length equals 14 residues. V lost 11 bases, J lost 0 bases, and 8 bases stayed unmatched. The V gene's germline CDR1 is MNHEY and CDR2 SVGAGI. The CDR3 DNA reads as TGTGCCGCCAGGGGGCAAAGAATGAACACTGAAGCTTTCTTT. This sequence encodes CAARGQRMNTEAFF.

The rearrangement joins TRBV29-1 to TRBJ2-1; perhaps TRBD2 as D (5 bases). The V gene's germline CDR1 is SQVTM and CDR2 ANQGSEA. V was shortened by 6 bases and J by 0 bases, with 12 bases between the two germline ends. CDR3 length: 14 amino acids. Here the CDR3 reads CSVLTTSSYNEQFF. The DNA of the CDR3 is TGCAGCGTCCTGACTACGAGCTCCTACAATGAGCAGTTCTTC.

The genes are TRBV2 and TRBJ2-1; 9 positions agree with TRBD1. The junction had 9 bases not matched to a gene; V was cut back by 8 bases and J by 4 bases. Germline V gene lookup returns CDR1 SNHLY and CDR2 FYNNEI. The CDR3 has 15 residues. CDR3 protein: CASRGDREKYNEQFF. The CDR3 region has the DNA TGTGCCAGCCGGGGGGACAGGGAGAAGTACAATGAGCAGTTCTTC.

The chain joins TRBV19 to TRBJ2-1; 7 nucleotides agree with TRBD1. This CDR3 comprises 15 residues. Germline V lookup: CDR1 LNHDA, CDR2 SQIVND (reference sequence). Germline trimming cut 2 bases from V and 8 bases from J; bases unmatched to any gene: 9. The DNA for the CDR3 is TGTGCCAGTAGTATAACAGGGGTCCCCCTACATGAGCAGTTCTTC. Translation gives CASSITGVPLHEQFF. Complete variable domain (other parts from reference TRBV19 and TRBJ2-1): DGGITQSPKYLFRKEGQNVTLSCEQNLNHDAMYWYRQDPGQGLRLIYYSQIVNDFQKGDIAEGYSVSREKKESFPLTVTSAQKNPTAFYLCASSITGVPLHEQFFGPGTRLTVL.

The chain couples TRBV2 to TRBJ2-2; tentatively, D is TRBD2 (5 bases). The germline V and J ends were trimmed by 6 bases and 4 bases, with 15 bases remaining between them. The CDR3 covers 15 residues. Germline V gene sequence: CDR1 SNHLY, CDR2 FYNNEI. The CDR3: CASRFDLRGTGELFF. In DNA, the CDR3 is TGTGCCAGCAGATTCGACCTCCGGGGCACCGGGGAGCTGTTTTTT.

The chain has TRBV21-1 and TRBJ2-7; no DNA check was done on the table's D call, TRBD2. TRBV21-1 is an annotated pseudogene. The CDR3 has 22 residues. Here the CDR3 DNA reads TGTGCCAGCAGTTCTGGGACAGGGGGCAGTTGGCTAGGACTAGCGGGGCGCTACGAGCAGTACTTC. It codes for CASSSGTGGSWLGLAGRYEQYF.

The chain employs TRBV5-1 and TRBJ2-7; 7 positions agree with TRBD1. Germline lookup yields CDR1 SGHRS and CDR2 YFSETQ. This CDR3 is 14 amino acids long. The junction had 7 bases not matched to a gene; V was cut back by 2 bases and J by 5 bases. The CDR3 here is CASSFGQGDDEQYF. CDR3 coding DNA: TGCGCCAGCAGCTTTGGCCAGGGGGATGACGAGCAGTACTTC.

This clone has more than one count but fewer than ten. The chain employs TRBV7-9 and TRBJ1-2; 9 bases are a match to TRBD1. With 5 bases clipped from V and 5 bases from J, the junction kept 18 bases outside the gene matches. Germline V gene sequence: CDR1 SEHNR, CDR2 FQNEAQ (reference sequence). The CDR3 runs 18 residues. DNA of the CDR3: TGTGCCAGCAGCCCAAGGGGGGACAGGGACCTTTTGAGATATGGCTACACCTTC. It translates to CASSPRGDRDLLRYGYTF. Complete variable domain (other parts from reference TRBV7-9 and TRBJ1-2): DTGVSQNPRHKITKRGQNVTFRCDPISEHNRLYWYRQTLGQGPEFLTYFQNEAQLEKSRLLSDRFSAERPKGSFSTLEIQRTEQGDSAMYLCASSPRGDRDLLRYGYTFGSGTRLTVV.

This clone was recorded a few times. The chain uses TRBV7-3 and TRBJ1-2; possibly TRBD1 for D (5 bases). The CDR3 covers 14 residues. The ends were cut back, 5 bases at V and 4 bases at J, with 14 bases in the middle. CDR1 is SGHTA and CDR2 is FQGTGA in the germline V gene. In DNA form, the CDR3 reads TGTGCCAGCAGCCAAGGAGGCGGGACCTATGGCTACACCTTC. It encodes CASSQGGGTYGYTF.

This clone showed up just a few times. V gene TRBV9 combines with J gene TRBJ2-2, with 7 positions matching TRBD1. CDR1 is SGDLS, CDR2 YYNGEE, per germline. The CDR3 contains 15 residues. The V segment lost 6 bases and the J segment 1 base; nucleotides outside the gene matches: 6. CDR3 coding DNA: TGTGCCAGCACCCTAGGGGACAGGAACACCGGGGAGCTGTTTTTT. Translated, it gives CASTLGDRNTGELFF.

This chain joins TRBV6-6 and TRBJ1-5, with 8 positions matching TRBD1. The CDR3 totals 15 residues. V shed 7 bases, J shed 3 bases, and the junction held 8 bases outside the gene matches. Per the germline V gene, CDR1 is MNHNY and CDR2 is SVGAGI (reference sequence). CDR3 sequence (DNA): TGTGCCAGCACCGTCGGACAGGGTAACAATCAGCCCCAGCATTTT. It is translated as CASTVGQGNNQPQHF.

The chain carries TRBV10-3 and TRBJ2-3; a possible D gene is TRBD2 (7 bases). The CDR3 is made up of 16 amino acids. Germline loops: CDR1 ENHRY, CDR2 SYGVKD. Trimming cost V 6 bases and J 4 bases, with 20 bases left between them. CDR3 amino acids: CAIRGSRGAGADTQYF. CDR3 coding DNA: TGTGCCATCAGGGGATCTCGGGGGGCAGGCGCAGATACGCAGTATTTT.

The rearrangement joins TRBV19 to TRBJ1-3; possibly TRBD1 for D (5 bases). The CDR3 totals 16 residues. Trimming removed 2 bases at V and 3 bases at J, with 14 bases between. The germline CDR1 and CDR2 sequences are LNHDA and SQIVND (reference sequence). This CDR3 is CASSIFGRGIGNTIYF. Here the CDR3 DNA reads TGTGCCAGTAGTATATTCGGGAGGGGAATTGGAAACACCATATATTTT. The whole variable domain, remainder taken from reference TRBV19 and TRBJ1-3, is DGGITQSPKYLFRKEGQNVTLSCEQNLNHDAMYWYRQDPGQGLRLIYYSQIVNDFQKGDIAEGYSVSREKKESFPLTVTSAQKNPTAFYLCASSIFGRGIGNTIYFGEGSWLTVV.

J is TRBJ2-7 and V is TRBV30, with TRBD2 identical over 12 bases. Germline assignment: CDR1 GTSNPN and CDR2 SVGIG (reference sequence). The CDR3 has 14 amino acids. Trimming cost V 7 bases and J 7 bases; bases outside gene matches: 11. Written as DNA, the CDR3 is TGTGCCTCCACTAGCGGGGGGATCGTTAGAGAGCAGTACTTC. Translating it yields CASTSGGIVREQYF.

The rearrangement joins TRBV28 to TRBJ2-7; TRBD1 matches at 7 bases. The CDR3 loop spans 14 amino acids. Trimming cost V 3 bases and J 9 bases; bases outside gene matches: 11. Germline V CDR1 and CDR2: MDHEN, SYDVKM. CDR3: CASSFGDRPTGQYF. The CDR3 bases are TGTGCCAGCAGTTTTGGGGACAGACCTACGGGGCAGTACTTC. Combining the CDR3 with reference TRBV28 and TRBJ2-7 gives the whole variable domain DVKVTQSSRYLVKRTGEKVFLECVQDMDHENMFWYRQDPGLGLRLIYFSYDVKMKEKGDIPEGYSVSREKKERFSLILESASTNQTSMYLCASSFGDRPTGQYFGPGTRLTVT.

The chain has TRBV19 and TRBJ1-2; D is uncertain. Trimming stripped 7 bases from V and 8 bases from J, with 23 bases between. This CDR3 is 15 amino acids long. The germline V gene encodes CDR1 LNHDA and CDR2 SQIVND (reference sequence). The CDR3 here is CASIQTSGRTGGYTF. In nucleotides, the CDR3 is TGTGCCAGTATTCAAACCTCAGGCAGGACGGGGGGCTACACCTTC.

CDR3 in amino acids: CASSLGALNIQYF. CDR3 bases: TGTGCCAGCAGCTTAGGGGCCTTAAACATTCAGTACTTC. The chain has TRBV7-8 and TRBJ2-4; no firm D call. The V end lost 1 base, the J end lost 6 bases, and 7 bases lay between the germline ends. The CDR3 is made up of 13 amino acids. The germline gives CDR1 SGHVS, CDR2 FQNEAQ. The entire variable domain, with the rest obtained from reference TRBV7-8 and TRBJ2-4, is as follows: GAGVSQSPRYKVAKRGQDVALRCDPISGHVSLFWYQQALGQGPEFLTYFQNEAQLDKSGLPSDRFFAERPEGSVSTLKIQRTQQEDSAVYLCASSLGALNIQYFGAGTRLSVL.

The V and J genes are TRBV7-3 and TRBJ2-5; TRBD2 is a possible D gene (6 bases). V was trimmed by 5 bases and J by 1 base, leaving 14 bases between them. The CDR3 loop spans 15 amino acids. Germline-derived CDR1 and CDR2 are SGHTA and FQGTGA. In DNA, the CDR3 is TGTGCCAGCAGCCGGGGTGGCGGGGCCCAAGAGACCCAGTACTTC. As protein: CASSRGGGAQETQYF.

This clone was found once. The J gene is TRBJ2-1, the V gene TRBV7-9; 8 positions agree with TRBD2. Trimming removed 4 bases from V and 0 bases from J; junction bases left unmatched: 8. Germline CDR1 reads SEHNR; CDR2 reads FQNEAQ (reference sequence). This CDR3 spans 17 amino acids. In nucleotides, the CDR3 is TGTGCCAGCAGCTCCCCCGAGGCGGGGGGCTCCTACAATGAGCAGTTCTTC. Translation: CASSSPEAGGSYNEQFF.

This sequence joins TRBV4-1 and TRBJ2-7, with D unclear. Trimming stripped 3 bases from V and 3 bases from J, with 3 bases between. Germline V gene sequence: CDR1 MGHRA, CDR2 YSYEKL. The CDR3 spans 11 residues. Here the CDR3 reads CASSHSYEQYF. DNA for the CDR3: TGCGCCAGCAGCCACAGCTACGAGCAGTACTTC.

This chain joins TRBV4-3 and TRBJ1-2; 10 bases align to TRBD1. Looked up from germline, CDR1 is LGHNA and CDR2 is YSLEER. CDR3 size: 13 residues. V dropped 4 bases and J dropped 8; count of bases not matched to a gene: 4. CDR3 sequence (DNA): TGCGCCAGCAGCCGGGACAGGGGAAAAGGCTACACCTTC. It codes for CASSRDRGKGYTF.

This chain connects TRBV7-3 to TRBJ2-5; 10 positions agree with TRBD2. Germline V gene data show CDR1 as SGHTA and CDR2 as FQGTGA. The CDR3 covers 15 residues. V lost 5 bases, J lost 4 bases, and 7 bases stayed unmatched. In DNA form, the CDR3 reads TGTGCCAGCAGCCAGACTAGCGGGCGGGGAGAGACCCAGTACTTC. This codes for CASSQTSGRGETQYF.

The chain joins TRBV30 to TRBJ2-7, with D tentatively TRBD2 (7 bases). Trimming shortened V by 4 bases and J by 4 bases, and 17 bases separated the two germline ends. Germline lookup yields CDR1 GTSNPN and CDR2 SVGIG (reference sequence). The CDR3 covers 14 residues. CDR3 region: CAWNFKGGRYEQYF. Written as DNA, the CDR3 is TGTGCCTGGAATTTCAAGGGGGGGAGGTACGAGCAGTACTTC.

The chain is built from TRBV5-6 and TRBJ2-1, with a weak D call TRBD2 (6 bases). V gave up 2 bases and J gave up 8 bases, with 17 bases separating them. Germline CDR1 reads SGHDT; CDR2 reads YYEEEE. The CDR3 length is 15 residues. CDR3 nucleotide sequence: TGTGCCAGCAGCTTCCGGGACTTATCTAGGCATGAGCAGTTCTTC. Translated: CASSFRDLSRHEQFF.

This clone was detected only a few times. The rearrangement links TRBV3-1 (or the pseudogene TRBV3-2) to TRBJ1-2; 7 bases match TRBD1. J gave up 1 base and V 1 base, and 6 bases lay outside the gene matches. The CDR3 has 16 residues. From germline, CDR1 is LGHDT and CDR2 YNNKEL (reference sequence). The CDR3 here is CASSQGGDRDNYGYTF. DNA for the CDR3: TGTGCCAGCAGCCAAGGTGGGGACAGAGATAACTATGGCTACACCTTC.

Only a few counts were recorded for this clone. This chain joins TRBV11-2 and TRBJ2-1; 7 bases agree with TRBD2. Per the germline V gene, CDR1 is SGHAT and CDR2 is FQNNGV. This CDR3 region has 15 residues. The V and J ends lost 1 base and 3 bases, in that order; junction bases with no gene match: 3. CDR3 sequence reads: CASSLAPSGYNEQFF. The CDR3 region has the DNA TGTGCCAGCAGCTTAGCGCCTAGCGGCTACAATGAGCAGTTCTTC.

V and J are TRBV27 and TRBJ2-1, with 7 positions matching TRBD2. In germline, CDR1 is MNHEY, CDR2 SMNVEV (reference sequence). CDR3 length equals 15 residues. V trimming: 7 bases; J trimming: 0 bases; junction bases outside the gene matches: 6. CDR3 protein: CASKLAGLSYNEQFF. The CDR3 nucleotides read TGTGCCAGCAAATTAGCGGGCCTCTCCTACAATGAGCAGTTCTTC.

The V gene is TRBV14, the J gene TRBJ1-1; D is unresolved. The CDR3 extends over 16 amino acids. CDR1 SGHDN and CDR2 FVKESK come from the germline V gene. V dropped 4 bases and J dropped 1 base, with 16 bases sitting between them. Here the CDR3 reads CASSPVEGGWNTEAFF. CDR3 bases: TGTGCCAGCAGCCCCGTGGAGGGAGGGTGGAACACTGAAGCTTTCTTT.